The 20 T cell receptor beta chains below all came from one sample that was sequenced in a study of blood T cells in healthy people across ages (dated by TCRdb to the mid-2010s). Libraries were prepared through 5' RACE. TCRdb lists the instrument as Illumina HiSeq 2500. A second PCR of about 7 to 12 cycles was run with a J-beta primer mix and a sample-barcoded 5' primer. Clones were called with MiXCR by TCRdb after fastp trimmed the public reads at Q25, and only in-frame beta chains were retained. Rows with one shared CDR3 protein collapse into an entry with the most common genes and DNA. The sample table holds hundreds of thousands of distinct CDR3 sequences, of which approximately 60% were seen once. Of the sample, roughly 26% is held by the ten largest clones. Sequencing input: blood. These receptors were obtained from a man aged 35 to 55 in good health.

This clonotype was seen a few times. The chain uses TRBV20-1 and TRBJ2-5; D gene ambiguous. The CDR3 spans 13 residues. Germline V gene data show CDR1 as DFQATT and CDR2 as SNEGSKA (reference sequence). Trimming stripped 0 bases from V and 7 bases from J, with 12 bases between. CDR3 sequence reads: CSARDYGTRTQYF. CDR3 nucleotide sequence: TGCAGTGCTAGAGATTACGGTACCCGGACCCAGTACTTC.

V gene TRBV11-3 combines with J gene TRBJ2-1; possibly TRBD1 or TRBD2 for D (5 bases each). The V end was cut by 4 bases, the J end by 3 bases, with 7 bases between. The CDR3 covers 13 residues. Germline values: CDR1 SGHNT, CDR2 YENEEA. The CDR3 DNA follows: TGTGCCAGCAGCTGGGACGTCTACAATGAGCAGTTCTTC. This translates into CASSWDVYNEQFF. Looking up the rest from reference TRBV11-3 and TRBJ2-1 gives the full variable domain: EAGVVQSPRYKIIEKKQPVAFWCNPISGHNTLYWYLQNLGQGPELLIRYENEEAVDDSQLPKDRFSAERLKGVDSTLKIQPAELGDSAVYLCASSWDVYNEQFFGPGTRLTVL.

In this sample, this clonotype turned up a few times. The rearrangement uses TRBV7-2 and TRBJ2-1; possibly TRBD1 for D (5 bases). Trimming left V 5 bases short and J 3 bases short, with 11 bases between. The germline V gene has CDR1 SGHTA and CDR2 FQGNSA. CDR3 length: 14 amino acids. CDR3 sequence: CASSPRVDYNEQFF. The CDR3 bases are TGTGCCAGCAGCCCCAGGGTTGACTACAATGAGCAGTTCTTC. Full variable domain (remainder filled in from reference TRBV7-2 and TRBJ2-1): GAGVSQSPSNKVTEKGKDVELRCDPISGHTALYWYRQSLGQGLEFLIYFQGNSAPDKSGLPSDRFSAERTGGSVSTLTIQRTQQEDSAVYLCASSPRVDYNEQFFGPGTRLTVL.

This clonotype was counted between two and nine times. The CDR3 region is CASRAPSGSYEQYF. The CDR3 nucleotides read TGTGCCAGCAGAGCCCCCAGCGGGTCCTACGAGCAGTACTTC. The chain carries TRBV13 and TRBJ2-7; D is possibly TRBD2 (6 bases). The length of the CDR3 is 14 residues. Trimming shortened V by 6 bases and J by 1 base, and 13 bases separated the two germline ends. CDR1 is PRHDT, CDR2 FYEKMQ, per germline (reference sequence).

The chain carries TRBV12-3 or TRBV12-4 and TRBJ1-5, with 8 bases matching TRBD1. This CDR3 has 15 residues. V shed 5 bases and J 4 bases; nucleotides not matched to a gene: 7. The CDR3 protein is CASSPPGGRNQPQHF. For the CDR3, the DNA is TGTGCCAGCAGTCCTCCAGGGGGCCGGAATCAGCCCCAGCATTTT.

This chain links TRBV28 with TRBJ2-3; perhaps TRBD1 as D (5 bases). The CDR3 spans 14 residues. V was shortened by 3 bases and J by 2 bases, with 9 bases between the two germline ends. From germline, CDR1 is MDHEN and CDR2 SYDVKM. The CDR3 loop reads CASSFSRVTDTQYF. DNA for the CDR3: TGTGCCAGCAGTTTTAGCAGGGTCACAGATACGCAGTATTTT.

This sequence joins TRBV6-2 or TRBV6-3 and TRBJ2-1, with D maybe TRBD2 (5 bases). Deletions cut 2 bases from V and 5 bases from J, with 22 bases between. This CDR3 spans 18 amino acids. Germline CDR1 MNHEY, CDR2 SVGEGT. CDR3 coding DNA: TGTGCCAGCAGTTACACGGGCGAGGGCCGGGGTGGGGACAATGAGCAGTTCTTC. It is translated as CASSYTGEGRGGDNEQFF.

The sample holds a few counts of this clonotype. The V gene is TRBV11-2, the J gene TRBJ2-5; D call uncertain. Germline values: CDR1 SGHAT, CDR2 FQNNGV. CDR3 length equals 13 residues. V lost 5 bases and J 5 bases, leaving 12 bases between the germline ends. The CDR3 DNA is TGTGCCAGCAGCCATAGCTCTTCCGAGACCCAGTACTTC. Encoded protein: CASSHSSSETQYF.

This clonotype was recorded a few times. CDR3 nucleotide sequence: TGTGCCAGCAGCCATCTAAATGAGCAGTTCTTC. This encodes CASSHLNEQFF. The rearrangement links TRBV3-1 to TRBJ2-1; D unresolved. CDR1 and CDR2 (germline): LGHDT, YNNKEL (reference sequence). The CDR3 has 11 residues. V was cut by 3 bases and J by 7 bases, with 4 bases left in between.

The rearrangement uses TRBV7-2 and TRBJ2-5; 12 nucleotides match TRBD2. The J call is in doubt because the DNA end fits TRBJ2-7 better. CDR1 is SGHTA, CDR2 FQGNSA, per germline. The CDR3 extends over 15 amino acids. The CDR3 spells CASSLGLAGGREQYF. The CDR3 coding sequence is TGTGCCAGCAGCTTAGGCCTAGCGGGAGGGCGCGAGCAGTACTTC.

This clonotype appeared a few times. This chain connects TRBV7-2 to TRBJ2-4, with D tentatively TRBD1 (5 bases). Deletions cut 2 bases from V and 9 bases from J, with 14 bases between. This CDR3 is 14 amino acids long. Germline values: CDR1 SGHTA, CDR2 FQGNSA. CDR3 in DNA: TGTGCCAGCAGCTTATTTTCCGGACAAAGCATTCAGTACTTC. It specifies CASSLFSGQSIQYF.

The genes are TRBV5-1 and TRBJ2-1; 11 nucleotides agree with TRBD1. This CDR3 is 15 amino acids long. Germline V gene lookup returns CDR1 SGHRS and CDR2 YFSETQ. The J segment lost 7 bases and the V segment lost 1 base, leaving 4 bases of the junction unmatched. The CDR3 coding sequence is TGCGCCAGCAGCTTGTTCGGGACAGGGGGAAATGAGCAGTTCTTC. Its translation is CASSLFGTGGNEQFF.

The chain uses TRBV29-1 and TRBJ2-1; TRBD1 agrees at 7 bases. The CDR3 is 12 amino acids. CDR1 and CDR2 from the germline V gene are SQVTM and ANQGSEA. J gave up 5 bases and V 8 bases, and 6 bases lay outside the gene matches. The CDR3 region has the DNA TGCAGCCCGACAGGGCTAAACAATGAGCAGTTCTTC. This codes for CSPTGLNNEQFF.

This chain joins TRBV5-6 and TRBJ2-3; no reliable D call. Trimming shortened V by 0 bases and J by 0 bases, and 11 bases separated the two germline ends. The length of the CDR3 is 16 residues. Germline CDR1 SGHDT, CDR2 YYEEEE. Written as DNA, the CDR3 is TGTGCCAGCAGCTTGGAAGTAGTCGGGAGCACAGATACGCAGTATTTT. Translation gives CASSLEVVGSTDTQYF.

This clonotype turned up a few times. The chain is built from TRBV4-3 and TRBJ2-3, with 7 positions matching TRBD1. Germline assignment: CDR1 LGHNA and CDR2 YSLEER. The CDR3 loop spans 15 amino acids. V gave up 1 base and J gave up 7 bases; unmatched junction bases: 8. CDR3 loop: CASSQVQGGANTQYF. In nucleotides, the CDR3 is TGCGCCAGCAGCCAAGTACAAGGGGGCGCAAATACGCAGTATTTT.

This CDR3 is CASGGALLRGGQPQHF. The DNA of the CDR3 is TGTGCCAGCGGGGGCGCGCTCCTTCGAGGGGGTCAGCCCCAGCATTTT. The J gene is TRBJ1-5, the V gene TRBV2; D is perhaps TRBD1 (6 bases). Deletions cut 8 bases from V and 6 bases from J, with 23 bases between. The CDR3 sequence is 16 residues long. CDR1 and CDR2 from the germline V gene are SNHLY and FYNNEI.

The chain uses TRBV2 and TRBJ1-2; D not resolved. The length of the CDR3 is 14 residues. The V end lost 3 bases, the J end lost 2 bases, and 10 bases lay between the germline ends. Germline values: CDR1 SNHLY, CDR2 FYNNEI. CDR3 sequence reads: CASSDIQKNYGYTF. CDR3 nucleotides: TGTGCCAGCAGTGATATACAGAAAAACTATGGCTACACCTTC.

This chain links TRBV3-1 with TRBJ1-2, with D perhaps TRBD1 (5 bases). Germline V gene data show CDR1 as LGHDT and CDR2 as YNNKEL (reference sequence). The CDR3 extends over 13 amino acids. V was clipped by 10 bases and J by 3 bases, with 15 bases between them. CDR3 protein: CATTGLPYYGYTF. The CDR3 DNA reads as TGTGCCACAACAGGCCTCCCTTACTATGGCTACACCTTC.

V is TRBV7-2 and J is TRBJ1-1, with TRBD1 identical over 11 bases. V trimming: 6 bases; J trimming: 5 bases; junction bases outside the gene matches: 11. The CDR3 is 16 amino acids. Germline CDR1 is SGHTA and CDR2 is FQGNSA. DNA of the CDR3: TGTGCCAGCAGACACGGGACAGGGGGAGGTTTGACTGAAGCTTTCTTT. Translating gives CASRHGTGGGLTEAFF.

The chain joins TRBV6-2 or TRBV6-3 to TRBJ2-5; D gene ambiguous. The V end was cut by 2 bases, the J end by 11 bases, with 21 bases between. The CDR3 is 15 residues long. Germline V gene sequence: CDR1 MNHEY, CDR2 SVGEGT. CDR3 sequence: CASSYEPAPQNEQYF. DNA for the CDR3: TGTGCCAGCAGTTACGAGCCCGCACCACAGAATGAGCAGTACTTC.